Listed below are T cell receptor beta chains from one sample, sequenced in a study of blood T cell repertoires in COVID-19. TCRdb keeps only in-frame clones here, not all; method: immunoSEQ multiplex PCR. The profile shows nearly 200,000 clones, approximately 85% of them singletons. The sample comprised peripheral blood. Receptors were obtained from a woman aged 70 to 79 with active or convalescent COVID-19. CDR3s include the opening cysteine and the closing phenylalanine or tryptophan. D genes are given only for firm matches. Expanded clones are given a class, and other clones once, few, many or no size at all.

V gene	J gene	D gene	clone size	CDR3 DNA	CDR3 protein
TRBV30	TRBJ1-1	NA	NA	TGTGCCACCGGGGTGAACACTGAAGCTTTCTTT	CATGVNTEAFF
TRBV28	TRBJ1-1	NA	NA	TGTGCCAGCAGTAACAGGGCCACTGAAGCTTTCTTT	CASSNRATEAFF
TRBV19	TRBJ1-6	TRBD1	NA	TGTGCCAGTAATCAAGGTTGGACAGGGGGCGCAGATAATTCACCCCTCCACTTT	CASNQGWTGGADNSPLHF
TRBV6-5	TRBJ2-1	NA	NA	TGTGCCAGCAGTTACTCGAGCGCCGTTTATAGGTTCTTC	CASSYSSAVYRFF
TRBV27	TRBJ2-1	TRBD2	NA	TGTGCCAGCAGTTTACAGACCCCTCTAGCGGAAACCTACAATGAGCAGTTCTTC	CASSLQTPLAETYNEQFF
TRBV20-1	TRBJ2-1	NA	NA	TGCAGTGCTAGTTCAAGACCGCCAGAGGAGGGCAATGAGCAGTTCTTC	CSASSRPPEEGNEQFF
TRBV20-1	TRBJ1-5	NA	NA	TGCAGTGCTAGTCCTAGGACAGCAGGTAGCAATCAGCCCCAGCATTTT	CSASPRTAGSNQPQHF
TRBV28	TRBJ1-2	NA	NA	TGTGCCAGCAGTATAAACTATGGCTACACCTTC	CASSINYGYTF
TRBV5-5	TRBJ1-6	NA	once	TGTGCCAGCAGCCGCACCGGGAATGATAATTCACCCCTCCACTTT	CASSRTGNDNSPLHF
TRBV9	TRBJ2-7	NA	NA	TGTGCCAGCAGCACCCGACAGACCTCCTACGAGCAGTACTTC	CASSTRQTSYEQYF
TRBV19	TRBJ2-2	TRBD2	NA	TGTGCCAGTAGTATACGGGAGGGCACCGGGGAGCTGTTTTTT	CASSIREGTGELFF
TRBV4-1	TRBJ2-3	TRBD2	NA	TGCGCCAGCAGCCAAGATAGCGGGAGGGCCTGGGGCACAGATACGCAGTATTTT	CASSQDSGRAWGTDTQYF
TRBV11-2	TRBJ2-5	TRBD2	NA	TGTGCCAGCAGCCCGAACTTAGGGTCAGCGGGAGGGGGAGAGACCCAGTACTTC	CASSPNLGSAGGGETQYF
TRBV5-1	TRBJ1-5	NA	NA	TGCGCCAGCAGCTTGGGAGGGATGGATCAGCCCCAGCATTTT	CASSLGGMDQPQHF
TRBV7-6	TRBJ2-2	TRBD1	NA	TGTGCCAGCAGCTCTCCGGGACAGGGAATGGACACCGGGGAGCTGTTTTTT	CASSSPGQGMDTGELFF
TRBV7-3	TRBJ2-7	TRBD2	few	TGTGCCAGCAGCTTAGGGACTAGCGGGAGCGAGCAGTACTTC	CASSLGTSGSEQYF
TRBV11-2	TRBJ2-1	NA	NA	TGTGCCAGCAGCTTAGGGGGGGTAATAGGAGGTGAGCAGTTCTTC	CASSLGGVIGGEQFF
TRBV3-1/TRBV3-2	TRBJ2-7	NA	NA	TGTGCCAGCAGCCAAGAACAGTCCGAGACACTGGCCTACGAGCAGTACTTC	CASSQEQSETLAYEQYF
TRBV5-1	TRBJ2-1	TRBD2	NA	TGCGCCAGCAGCTCGACTAGCGGGAGGGCCCATGAGCAGTTCTTC	CASSSTSGRAHEQFF
TRBV27	TRBJ1-6	NA	once	TGTGCCAGCCATGACAGCACTTCTAATTCACCCCTCCACTTT	CASHDSTSNSPLHF
TRBV29-1	TRBJ1-1	NA	NA	TGCAGCGCTGACGACACTGAAGCTTTCTTT	CSADDTEAFF
TRBV2	TRBJ2-1	TRBD2	NA	TGTGCCACCGGGGCGGGGGGCCTAGCGGGCGCCAATGAGCAGTTCTTC	CATGAGGLAGANEQFF
TRBV28	TRBJ2-1	NA	NA	TGTGCCAGCAGCTCCCACGGACGGGGCAATGAGCAGTTCTTC	CASSSHGRGNEQFF
TRBV5-6	TRBJ2-7	TRBD1	NA	TGTGCCAGCAGCCTGGTTGGACGCCTCCGGGACAGTTCTTACGAGCAGTACTTC	CASSLVGRLRDSSYEQYF
TRBV19	TRBJ1-1	NA	once	TGTGCCAGTAGTGGCAGATCGGGACAGAACACTGAAGCTTTCTTT	CASSGRSGQNTEAFF
TRBV5-4	TRBJ2-5	NA	NA	TGTGCCAGCAGCGCCCCTTCTGGGGCCGGGGAGACCCAGTACTTC	CASSAPSGAGETQYF
TRBV19	TRBJ2-5	TRBD2	NA	TGTGCCAGTAGAAGGGCGGGAGGCTACCAAGAGACCCAGTACTTC	CASRRAGGYQETQYF
TRBV20-1	TRBJ1-1	NA	once	TGCAGTGCTGCGCGGACTGAAGCTTTCTTT	CSAARTEAFF
TRBV20-1	TRBJ2-5	NA	NA	TGCAGTGCCGGAGGGCGAGAGACCCAGTACTTC	CSAGGRETQYF
TRBV18	TRBJ2-3	NA	NA	TGTGCCAGCTCACCCAATAGCGGCCCGGCGGATACGCAGTATTTT	CASSPNSGPADTQYF
TRBV12-5	TRBJ2-3	TRBD2	NA	TGTGCTAGTGGTCCTGGACTAGCGCGACAACCCCATTTT	CASGPGLARQPHF
TRBV19	TRBJ1-5	TRBD1	few	TGTGCCAGTAGTATAGATCGGGGACAGGGTGGCAATCAGCCCCAGCATTTT	CASSIDRGQGGNQPQHF